This TCR beta chain was captured by sequencing in a study of cytomegalovirus exposure and HLA in healthy donors. About the study: From donors who were HLA-typed, an early data release held 65 million to 85 million unique TCRs.

V lost 0 bases and J lost 7, with 11 bases in between. This CDR3 spans 14 amino acids. The germline CDR1 and CDR2 sequences are SGHRS and YFSETQ. The primer mix had 60 Vbeta and 13 Jbeta primers. TCRdb's table, derived via immunoSEQ multiplex PCR, lists solely in-frame clones and lacks some. Of 100,000 to 150,000 clones in the sample, around 81% were seen once. What was sequenced was PBMCs. The clonotype was recovered from a female donor in good health and CMV-seronegative. The rearrangement uses TRBV5-1 and TRBJ1-5; a possible D gene is TRBD1 (6 bases). CDR3 protein: CASSLGQGMQPQHF. CDR3 sequence (DNA): TGCGCCAGCAGCTTGGGGCAGGGGATGCAGCCCCAGCATTTT.